The 25 T cell receptor beta chains below all came from one sample that was sequenced in a study of blood T cell repertoires in COVID-19. The data were produced by immunoSEQ multiplex PCR, yet TCRdb's version contains in-frame clones alone and is incomplete. This sample has approximately 500,000 clones, with roughly nine tenths found just once. The sample taken for sequencing was peripheral blood. Receptors were obtained from a man younger than 30 with COVID-19, enrolled during active disease.

This chain links TRBV10-3 with TRBJ2-1, with 10 bases fitting TRBD2. This CDR3 region has 16 residues. V was clipped by 5 bases and J by 0 bases; unmatched bases: 4. Germline CDR1 reads ENHRY; CDR2 reads SYGVKD. CDR3 nucleotide sequence: TGTGCCATCAGTCAGCGGGAGGGTAGCTCCTACAATGAGCAGTTCTTC. This encodes CAISQREGSSYNEQFF.

In its sample, this clone was seen once. This rearrangement joins TRBV23-1 to TRBJ2-1, with a weak D call TRBD2 (6 bases). TRBV23-1 is treated as an ORF (open reading frame) with a function not yet certain. With 3 bases removed from V and 0 bases from J, the gap between germline ends came to 18 bases. This CDR3 has 18 amino acids. The DNA of the CDR3 is TGCGCCAGCAGTCACCTAAAAAGGGACTCGAGCTCCTACAATGAGCAGTTCTTC. Its protein product is CASSHLKRDSSSYNEQFF.

The rearrangement joins TRBV7-2 to TRBJ2-2, with TRBD2 matching over 10 bases. This CDR3 is 19 amino acids long. Germline values: CDR1 SGHTA, CDR2 FQGNSA. V trimming: 4 bases; J trimming: 5 bases; junction bases outside the gene matches: 16. DNA for the CDR3: TGTGCCAGCAGCTCCCAATCTAGCGGGAGTGGTGTGGGGACCGGGGAGCTGTTTTTT. Amino acid sequence: CASSSQSSGSGVGTGELFF.

The CDR3 is CASSLVQGGYNEQFF. As DNA, the CDR3 is TGTGCCAGCAGCTTAGTACAGGGTGGTTACAATGAGCAGTTCTTC. This chain connects TRBV7-9 to TRBJ2-1; D might be TRBD1 (6 bases). Trimming cost V 1 base and J 4 bases, with 11 bases left between them. Germline loops: CDR1 SEHNR, CDR2 FQNEAQ (reference sequence). The CDR3 consists of 15 residues.

The V call is TRBV6-5, the J call TRBJ1-1; 7 nucleotides match TRBD1. With 6 bases clipped from V and 3 bases from J, the junction kept 10 bases outside the gene matches. This CDR3 has 15 amino acids. Germline lookup yields CDR1 MNHEY and CDR2 SVGAGI. CDR3 protein: CASSDQGGDYTEAFF. The CDR3 DNA is TGTGCCAGCAGCGACCAAGGGGGCGATTACACTGAAGCTTTCTTT.

V usage is TRBV11-2 and J usage is TRBJ2-3; the match to TRBD2 covers 10 bases. The CDR3 runs to 15 residues. CDR1 and CDR2 (germline): SGHAT, FQNNGV. J gave up 5 bases and V 7 bases, and 9 bases lay outside the gene matches. The CDR3 DNA sequence: TGTGCCAGCATCCAAGGCACTAGCGGGATAGATACGCAGTATTTT. Protein sequence: CASIQGTSGIDTQYF.

The chain joins TRBV7-8 to TRBJ2-3; TRBD2 aligns across 8 bases. V gave up 3 bases and J gave up 5 bases; unmatched junction bases: 7. CDR1 and CDR2 from the germline V gene are SGHVS and FQNEAQ. The CDR3 covers 15 residues. The CDR3 protein is CASSLPGGHGDTQYF. CDR3 DNA: TGTGCCAGCAGCTTGCCGGGAGGGCATGGAGATACGCAGTATTTT.

This clone has more than one count but fewer than ten. This chain joins TRBV24-1 and TRBJ1-1; D perhaps matches TRBD1 (6 bases). This CDR3 has 13 residues. CDR1 and CDR2 (germline): KGHDR, SFDVKD. The V and J ends lost 0 bases and 11 bases respectively, with 12 bases between them. CDR3 nucleotides: TGTGCCACCAGTGATTTGGGTGGGGGCGACGCTTTCTTT. The encoded protein is CATSDLGGGDAFF.

J is TRBJ2-4 and V is TRBV6-5; 8 nucleotides match TRBD1. V lost 6 bases, J lost 11 bases, and 12 bases stayed unmatched. The germline V gene encodes CDR1 MNHEY and CDR2 SVGAGI. There are 14 residues in the CDR3. CDR3 nucleotides: TGTGCCAGCAGCCCAGACAGGGGAAGAAGTCTTCAGTACTTC. It codes for CASSPDRGRSLQYF.

This chain joins TRBV3-1 (or the pseudogene TRBV3-2) and TRBJ2-7, with 11 bases aligning to TRBD1. The CDR3 length is 16 residues. V lost 4 bases and J lost 9; bases outside the gene matches: 14. Looked up from germline, CDR1 is LGHDT and CDR2 is YNNKEL (reference sequence). CDR3 sequence (DNA): TGTGCCAGCAGCCGAGCATTATACGGACAGGGGGCGGGGCAGTACTTC. Its protein is CASSRALYGQGAGQYF.

The CDR3 DNA sequence: TGTGCCAGCAGCTCCCCCCGGGACAGGGTCACAGATACGCAGTATTTT. Amino acids: CASSSPRDRVTDTQYF. The rearrangement links TRBV11-2 to TRBJ2-3; the match to TRBD1 covers 9 bases. Germline-derived CDR1 and CDR2 are SGHAT and FQNNGV. V dropped 4 bases and J dropped 2; count of bases not matched to a gene: 7. The CDR3 length is 16 residues. The full variable domain, rest sourced from reference TRBV11-2 and TRBJ2-3, is EAGVAQSPRYKIIEKRQSVAFWCNPISGHATLYWYQQILGQGPKLLIQFQNNGVVDDSQLPKDRFSAERLKGVDSTLKIQPAKLEDSAVYLCASSSPRDRVTDTQYFGPGTRLTVL.

The chain combines TRBV5-5 with TRBJ2-7; perhaps TRBD2 as D (6 bases). CDR1 is SGHKS and CDR2 is YYEKEE in the germline V gene (reference sequence). CDR3 length equals 14 residues. Trimming removed 4 bases from V and 2 bases from J, with 13 bases in between. CDR3 bases: TGTGCCAGCAGCCCACGGGCGGGGCCCTACGAGCAGTACTTC. Its protein product is CASSPRAGPYEQYF. The whole variable domain, filled in from reference TRBV5-5 and TRBJ2-7, reads DAGVTQSPTHLIKTRGQQVTLRCSPISGHKSVSWYQQVLGQGPQFIFQYYEKEERGRGNFPDRFSARQFPNYSSELNVNALLLGDSALYLCASSPRAGPYEQYFGPGTRLTVT.

V gene TRBV27 combines with J gene TRBJ2-7; 10 bases match TRBD2. Germline V gives CDR1 MNHEY, CDR2 SMNVEV (reference sequence). This CDR3 is built from 14 residues. V dropped 2 bases and J dropped 6; count of bases not matched to a gene: 4. The CDR3 loop reads CASSLSLAGAEQYF. CDR3 nucleotides: TGTGCCAGCAGTTTAAGCCTAGCGGGGGCCGAGCAGTACTTC.

The chain couples TRBV5-6 to TRBJ2-4, with a possible D match to TRBD1 (5 bases). V dropped 3 bases and J dropped 5 bases, with 9 bases sitting between them. The CDR3 consists of 13 residues. The germline gives CDR1 SGHDT, CDR2 YYEEEE. The CDR3 region is CASSSGHENIQYF. The CDR3 DNA is TGTGCCAGCAGCTCAGGACATGAAAACATTCAGTACTTC. Drawing the rest from reference TRBV5-6 and TRBJ2-4, the complete variable domain is DAGVTQSPTHLIKTRGQQVTLRCSPKSGHDTVSWYQQALGQGPQFIFQYYEEEERQRGNFPDRFSGHQFPNYSSELNVNALLLGDSALYLCASSSGHENIQYFGAGTRLSVL.

The chain has TRBV2 and TRBJ1-5; 9 nucleotides agree with TRBD1. V dropped 7 bases and J dropped 6; count of bases not matched to a gene: 10. The germline V gene has CDR1 SNHLY and CDR2 FYNNEI. This CDR3 is 15 amino acids long. This CDR3 is CASNLQGAIGQPQHF. For the CDR3, the DNA is TGTGCCAGCAATTTACAGGGGGCGATCGGTCAGCCCCAGCATTTT.

V is TRBV27 and J is TRBJ1-2, with D possibly matching TRBD1 (6 bases). This CDR3 is built from 13 residues. Germline-derived CDR1 and CDR2 are MNHEY and SMNVEV (reference sequence). V was clipped by 1 base and J by 8 bases, with 11 bases between them. In nucleotides, the CDR3 is TGTGCCAGCAGTTTATATCCAGGGGAGGGCTACACCTTC. Translated, it gives CASSLYPGEGYTF.

The chain recombines TRBV9 with TRBJ1-1; D is unclear. The CDR3 is 13 residues long. V lost 3 bases to trimming and J lost 4 bases, with 10 bases between them. Germline V gene data show CDR1 as SGDLS and CDR2 as YYNGEE. CDR3 sequence: CASSGESSTEAFF. CDR3 sequence (DNA): TGTGCCAGCAGCGGCGAATCGAGCACTGAAGCTTTCTTT.

The chain joins TRBV14 to TRBJ1-1, with TRBD1 identical over 10 bases. Germline values: CDR1 SGHDN, CDR2 FVKESK. The CDR3 is made up of 15 amino acids. The V gene end was trimmed by 0 bases and the J gene end by 7 bases; junction bases not matched to a gene: 5. The CDR3 is CASSQEFRDRGEAFF. The CDR3 region has the DNA TGTGCCAGCAGCCAAGAATTCCGGGACAGGGGTGAAGCTTTCTTT.

The J gene is TRBJ1-4, the V gene TRBV7-2; TRBD1 matches 7 bases. The germline gives CDR1 SGHTA, CDR2 FQGNSA. Trimming removed 6 bases from V and 8 bases from J; junction bases left unmatched: 9. The CDR3 consists of 14 residues. DNA for the CDR3: TGTGCCAGCAGTTATCGACAGGGCGAAGAAAAACTGTTTTTT. This codes for CASSYRQGEEKLFF.

The rearrangement links TRBV3-1 (or the pseudogene TRBV3-2) to TRBJ2-1; 13 nucleotides align to TRBD2. V was clipped by 3 bases and J by 6 bases; unmatched bases: 8. This CDR3 region has 17 residues. CDR1 is LGHDT, CDR2 YNNKEL, per germline (reference sequence). For the CDR3, the DNA is TGTGCCAGCAGCCACTACAAACTAGCGGGAGGGCTCAATGAGCAGTTCTTC. Amino acid sequence: CASSHYKLAGGLNEQFF.

The CDR3 region has the DNA TGTGCCAGCAGTGGAGGAACTAGCGGGAGCTCCTACGAGCAGTACTTC. Protein sequence: CASSGGTSGSSYEQYF. The chain has TRBV2 and TRBJ2-7; TRBD2 agrees at 11 bases. The CDR3 is made up of 16 amino acids. Trimming at V came to 4 bases and at J to 0 bases, leaving 5 bases not matched to a gene. Germline lookup yields CDR1 SNHLY and CDR2 FYNNEI.

The rearrangement links TRBV6-5 to TRBJ2-3; 8 bases align to TRBD2. The CDR3 length is 14 residues. Germline V lookup: CDR1 MNHEY, CDR2 SVGAGI. With 8 bases clipped from V and 4 bases from J, the junction kept 8 bases outside the gene matches. CDR3 coding DNA: TGTGCCAGCGGGGATAGCGGGATCTCAGATACGCAGTATTTT. It encodes CASGDSGISDTQYF.

The chain employs TRBV5-1 and TRBJ1-3, with D perhaps TRBD1 (5 bases). The CDR3 contains 15 residues. Germline loops: CDR1 SGHRS, CDR2 YFSETQ. V lost 4 bases, J lost 4 bases, and 15 bases lay in between. CDR3 amino acids: CASSQPREPGNTIYF. DNA for the CDR3: TGCGCCAGCAGCCAACCCAGGGAACCAGGAAACACCATATATTTT.

The chain carries TRBV27 and TRBJ2-1, with 7 bases fitting TRBD1. This CDR3 contains 14 residues. Germline V gene sequence: CDR1 MNHEY, CDR2 SMNVEV (reference sequence). Trimming removed 5 bases from V and 8 bases from J; junction bases left unmatched: 9. CDR3 DNA: TGTGCCAGCAGTAATGAGGGGGCGACGGATGAGCAGTTCTTC. Translated, it gives CASSNEGATDEQFF.

The chain employs TRBV10-2 and TRBJ2-5; 15 bases fit TRBD2. The CDR3 has 16 amino acids. Losses at the gene ends were 1 base for V and 5 bases for J; bases not matched to a gene: 2. Germline lookup yields CDR1 WSHSY and CDR2 SAAADI. CDR3 sequence reads: CASSEWTSGRDETQYF. CDR3 coding DNA: TGCGCCAGCAGTGAGTGGACTAGCGGGAGGGATGAGACCCAGTACTTC.